A single sample gave rise to the 20 T cell receptor beta chains below, sequenced in a study of blood T cell repertoires in COVID-19. This table comes from immunoSEQ multiplex PCR, and its TCRdb copy is limited to in-frame clones, with some not included. The table shows more than 250,000 clones, with around 90% occurring only once. Sequenced input: peripheral blood. The source is a man aged 50-60 years with active or convalescent COVID-19.

The rearrangement links TRBV27 to TRBJ1-3, with no clear D. Germline CDR1 MNHEY, CDR2 SMNVEV (reference sequence). The CDR3 is 13 residues long. The V and J ends lost 4 bases and 3 bases respectively, with 7 bases between them. The CDR3 nucleotides are TGTGCCAGCAGTTCGACTGTTGGAAACACCATATATTTT. Amino acids: CASSSTVGNTIYF.

V and J are TRBV21-1 and TRBJ1-6; TRBD1, the D gene given by the table, was not confirmed from the DNA. TRBV21-1 is noted as a pseudogene. The CDR3 is made up of 15 amino acids. The CDR3 DNA reads TGTGCCAGCAGCAAAGGAGTGCAGGGGAATTCACCCCTCCACTTT. Protein sequence: CASSKGVQGNSPLHF.

This clone has a handful of counts. The rearrangement uses TRBV7-9 and TRBJ2-1, with D maybe TRBD2 (5 bases). V was cut by 5 bases and J by 3 bases, with 5 bases left in between. Germline CDR1 SEHNR, CDR2 FQNEAQ (reference sequence). The CDR3 extends over 12 amino acids. The CDR3 spells CASSRDYNEQFF. CDR3 coding DNA: TGTGCCAGCAGCCGGGACTACAATGAGCAGTTCTTC.

This sequence joins TRBV19 and TRBJ2-7; 8 nucleotides match TRBD1. The CDR3 totals 13 residues. Germline assignment: CDR1 LNHDA and CDR2 SQIVND (reference sequence). J lost 11 bases, V lost 5 bases, and 11 bases had no gene match. CDR3 coding DNA: TGTGCCAGTAGTGCTGGACAGGGTTATATCAAGTACTTC. Amino acids: CASSAGQGYIKYF.

This clone was seen only once. The rearrangement links TRBV5-4 to TRBJ2-7; possibly TRBD1 for D (6 bases). The V end lost 4 bases, the J end lost 1 base, and 12 bases lay between the germline ends. The CDR3 consists of 14 residues. Germline values: CDR1 SGHNT, CDR2 YYREEE (reference sequence). CDR3 in amino acids: CASSLNGQSYEQYF. In DNA, the CDR3 is TGTGCCAGCAGCCTGAACGGACAGTCCTACGAGCAGTACTTC.

In this sample, this clone turned up a few times. The V and J genes are TRBV7-3 and TRBJ2-1, with TRBD2 matching 8 bases. The ends lost 5 bases at V and 6 bases at J; junction bases unmatched: 3. CDR1 SGHTA and CDR2 FQGTGA come from the germline V gene. The CDR3 has 13 residues. Here the CDR3 reads CASSPGTSNEQFF. The CDR3 nucleotides read TGTGCCAGCAGCCCCGGGACTAGCAATGAGCAGTTCTTC.

This chain links TRBV4-2 with TRBJ1-4; D call uncertain. This CDR3 is built from 16 residues. V was pared by 4 bases and J by 4 bases, with 16 bases between. Germline V gene lookup returns CDR1 LGHNA and CDR2 YNFKEQ. The CDR3 protein is CASSRSSPGVNEKLFF. The CDR3 nucleotides are TGTGCCAGCAGCCGGTCGAGCCCCGGAGTTAATGAAAAACTGTTTTTT.

The CDR3 bases are TGTGCCAGCAGCCCTCCCACAGATACGCAGTATTTT. It translates to CASSPPTDTQYF. V is TRBV9 and J is TRBJ2-3; no clear D gene. The CDR3 loop spans 12 amino acids. The V gene's germline CDR1 is SGDLS and CDR2 YYNGEE. Trimming pared 4 bases from V and 2 bases from J, leaving 5 bases between.

This sequence joins TRBV21-1 and TRBJ2-1; the D call in the table, TRBD2, was not verified against the DNA. TRBV21-1 is a pseudogene locus. This CDR3 has 24 residues. CDR3 sequence: CASIWPGQGSASGRAGGSYNEQFF. As DNA, the CDR3 is TGTGCCAGCATCTGGCCGGGACAGGGGTCGGCTAGCGGGAGGGCCGGGGGCTCCTACAATGAGCAGTTCTTC.

With regard to this clone: The same CDR3 can be traced to other DNA sequences in this sample. This rearrangement joins TRBV9 to TRBJ1-1; D gene ambiguous. CDR1 SGDLS and CDR2 YYNGEE come from the germline V gene. The CDR3 totals 14 residues. The ends were cut back, 0 bases at V and 1 base at J, with 7 bases in the middle. DNA for the CDR3: TGTGCCAGCAGCGTAGATCGGGGGAACACTGAAGCTTTCTTT. This sequence encodes CASSVDRGNTEAFF.

The chain carries TRBV28 and TRBJ2-2; TRBD1 matches at 7 bases. CDR1 MDHEN and CDR2 SYDVKM come from the germline V gene. The CDR3 loop spans 15 amino acids. V was clipped by 7 bases and J by 6 bases; unmatched bases: 11. The CDR3 region has the DNA TGTGCCAGCATTGTCGACAGGGACCGTCCCGGGGAGCTGTTTTTT. Protein sequence: CASIVDRDRPGELFF.

This chain links TRBV6-5 with TRBJ2-7, with D tentatively TRBD2 (6 bases). The CDR3 sequence is 15 residues long. V lost 0 bases and J lost 5, with 14 bases in between. Germline V gene data show CDR1 as MNHEY and CDR2 as SVGAGI. The CDR3, as DNA: TGTGCCAGCAGTTACTCCGGGGAAGGAGGGGACGAGCAGTACTTC. Translating gives CASSYSGEGGDEQYF.

This clone was observed a single time. The rearrangement uses TRBV6-2 or TRBV6-3 and TRBJ2-7, with D unclear. Deletions cut 0 bases from V and 4 bases from J, with 19 bases between. The CDR3 consists of 17 residues. In germline, CDR1 is MNHEY, CDR2 SVGEGT. CDR3 sequence: CASSYSGSFRVGYEQYF. In DNA, the CDR3 is TGTGCCAGCAGTTACTCGGGCTCCTTCCGAGTCGGATACGAGCAGTACTTC.

This clone was recorded a few times. The chain is built from TRBV28 and TRBJ1-2, with D maybe TRBD1 (6 bases). Trimming stripped 5 bases from V and 4 bases from J, with 14 bases between. Germline V gives CDR1 MDHEN, CDR2 SYDVKM. This CDR3 contains 14 residues. The CDR3 bases are TGTGCCAGCAGTCCATCGACAGGCGTCTATGGCTACACCTTC. It specifies CASSPSTGVYGYTF.

The rearrangement joins TRBV18 to TRBJ2-5, with 7 positions matching TRBD2. The junction had 4 bases not matched to a gene; V was cut back by 5 bases and J by 1 base. This CDR3 region has 14 residues. Germline values: CDR1 KGHSH, CDR2 LQKENI. CDR3 loop: CASSSTGGQETQYF. The CDR3 DNA is TGTGCCAGCTCATCTACGGGGGGCCAAGAGACCCAGTACTTC.

The chain carries TRBV27 and TRBJ1-2; D gene ambiguous. Trimming left V 5 bases short and J 5 bases short, with 12 bases between. The CDR3 length is 13 residues. Germline V lookup: CDR1 MNHEY, CDR2 SMNVEV (reference sequence). In nucleotides, the CDR3 is TGTGCCAGCAGTCTGAAGACCGGGTATGGCTACACCTTC. Its translation: CASSLKTGYGYTF.

The chain joins TRBV6-1 to TRBJ1-5, with no clear D. In germline, CDR1 is MNHNS, CDR2 SASEGT. V dropped 3 bases and J dropped 2 bases, with 11 bases sitting between them. The CDR3 length is 15 residues. This CDR3 is CASSEKRPGNQPQHF. The CDR3 bases are TGTGCCAGCAGTGAGAAGCGCCCGGGCAATCAGCCCCAGCATTTT.

The V call is TRBV29-1, the J call TRBJ2-7; possible D gene TRBD1, 5 bases. V lost 2 bases and J lost 6, with 14 bases in between. There are 13 residues in the CDR3. Germline V lookup: CDR1 SQVTM, CDR2 ANQGSEA. CDR3 region: CSVEPLGAVEQYF. The CDR3 coding sequence is TGCAGCGTTGAACCCTTAGGGGCGGTCGAGCAGTACTTC.

The chain links TRBV6-4 to TRBJ2-2; 10 nucleotides match TRBD1. The CDR3 totals 14 residues. V lost 4 bases to trimming and J lost 6 bases; unmatched junction nucleotides: 2. Germline CDR1 is MRHNA and CDR2 is SNTAGT. Here the CDR3 reads CASSADRGPGELFF. DNA for the CDR3: TGTGCCAGCAGTGCCGACAGGGGGCCCGGGGAGCTGTTTTTT.

The chain carries TRBV24-1 and TRBJ1-5, with a weak D call TRBD1 (5 bases). Germline-derived CDR1 and CDR2 are KGHDR and SFDVKD. V lost 0 bases and J lost 12, with 11 bases in between. This CDR3 spans 13 amino acids. The CDR3 DNA reads as TGTGCCACCAGTGATTTGCATGGGGGGAGCCAGCATTTT. Residues: CATSDLHGGSQHF.